This T cell receptor (beta chain) is from a study of T-cell reconstitution after alpha-beta-depleted transplantation in children. The study's findings and limits: Day-60 TCRbeta diversity that was high in some patients was derived from surviving recipient T cells and thymic progenitors. Several hundred rapidly expanded clones from non-depleted graft cells reportedly supplied alpha-beta T cells about two months post-transplant. A year had passed since transplant, and T-cell counts and diversity by then came mostly from newly produced T cells.

Unique molecular identifiers tagged the TCRbeta library. Using its own MiXCR run on the PCR reads, TCRdb lists one record per CDR3 protein. The sample includes some 140,000 distinct CDR3 sequences, roughly 9.7% seen only once; the top ten take around 24%. This CDR3 has 14 amino acids. V dropped 5 bases and J dropped 8; count of bases not matched to a gene: 6. Per the germline V gene, CDR1 is DFQATT and CDR2 is SNEGSKA (reference sequence). About this clonotype: What it recognizes is unknown.

The sequence came from a girl in the first two years of life who had a stem cell transplant for combined immunodeficiency, so the T cells may come from the graft donor. Sequencing used PBMCs, mostly from graft donor cells, obtained 180 days after TCRalphabeta/CD19-depleted stem cell transplant. The chain couples TRBV20-1 to TRBJ2-1; 13 nucleotides align to TRBD2. CDR3 nucleotide sequence: TGCAGTGCTGCCACTAGCGGGAGGGGTTATGAGCAGTTCTTC. Translating it yields CSAATSGRGYEQFF.